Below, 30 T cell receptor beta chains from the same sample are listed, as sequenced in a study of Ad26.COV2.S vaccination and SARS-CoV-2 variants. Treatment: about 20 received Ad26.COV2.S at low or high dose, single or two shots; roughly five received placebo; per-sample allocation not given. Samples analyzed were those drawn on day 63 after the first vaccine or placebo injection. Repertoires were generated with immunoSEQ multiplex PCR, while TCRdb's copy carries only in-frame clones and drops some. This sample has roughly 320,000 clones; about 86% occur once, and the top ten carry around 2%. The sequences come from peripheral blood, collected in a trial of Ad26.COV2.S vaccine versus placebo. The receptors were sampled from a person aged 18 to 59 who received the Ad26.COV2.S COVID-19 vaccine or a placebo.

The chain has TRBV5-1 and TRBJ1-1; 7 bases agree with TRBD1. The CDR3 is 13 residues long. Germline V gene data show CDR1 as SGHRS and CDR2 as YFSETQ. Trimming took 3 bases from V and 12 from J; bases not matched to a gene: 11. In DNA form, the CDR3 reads TGCGCCAGCAGCTATACAGGGGAGCGGCTGACTTTCTTT. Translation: CASSYTGERLTFF. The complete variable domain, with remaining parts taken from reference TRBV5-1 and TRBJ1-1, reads KAGVTQTPRYLIKTRGQQVTLSCSPISGHRSVSWYQQTPGQGLQFLFEYFSETQRNKGNFPGRFSGRQFSNSRSEMNVSTLELGDSALYLCASSYTGERLTFFGQGTRLTVV.

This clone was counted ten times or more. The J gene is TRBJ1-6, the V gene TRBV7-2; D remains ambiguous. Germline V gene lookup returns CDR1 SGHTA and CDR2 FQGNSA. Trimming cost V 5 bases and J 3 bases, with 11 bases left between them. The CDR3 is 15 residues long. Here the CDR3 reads CASSPTGFYNSPLHF. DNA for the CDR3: TGTGCCAGCAGCCCTACGGGTTTCTATAATTCACCCCTCCACTTT.

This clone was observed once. The CDR3: CASSERIHGSEKLFF. The CDR3 DNA is TGTGCCAGCAGTGAACGGATACACGGGAGTGAAAAACTGTTTTTT. J is TRBJ1-4 and V is TRBV6-1, with no clear D. V was trimmed by 2 bases and J by 7 bases, leaving 14 bases between them. The CDR3 consists of 15 residues. Per germline, CDR1 MNHNS and CDR2 SASEGT.

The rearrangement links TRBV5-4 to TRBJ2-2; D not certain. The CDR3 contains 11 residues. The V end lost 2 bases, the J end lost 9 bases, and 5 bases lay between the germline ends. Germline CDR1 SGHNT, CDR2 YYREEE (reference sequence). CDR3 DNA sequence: TGTGCCAGCAGCTTAAGGAGGGAGCTGTTTTTT. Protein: CASSLRRELFF.

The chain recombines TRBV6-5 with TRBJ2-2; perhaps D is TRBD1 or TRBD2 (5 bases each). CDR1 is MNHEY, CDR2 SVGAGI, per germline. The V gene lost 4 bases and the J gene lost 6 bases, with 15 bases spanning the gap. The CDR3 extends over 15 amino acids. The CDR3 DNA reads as TGTGCCAGCAGTTTCCGGGACGTCCAGTCCGGGGAGCTGTTTTTT. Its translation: CASSFRDVQSGELFF.

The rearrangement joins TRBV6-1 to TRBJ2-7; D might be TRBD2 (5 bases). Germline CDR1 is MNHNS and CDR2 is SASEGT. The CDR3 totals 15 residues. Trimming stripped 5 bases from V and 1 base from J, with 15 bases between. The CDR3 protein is CASSSGPRGSYEQYF. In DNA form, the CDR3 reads TGTGCCAGCAGTTCGGGTCCTCGAGGGTCCTACGAGCAGTACTTC.

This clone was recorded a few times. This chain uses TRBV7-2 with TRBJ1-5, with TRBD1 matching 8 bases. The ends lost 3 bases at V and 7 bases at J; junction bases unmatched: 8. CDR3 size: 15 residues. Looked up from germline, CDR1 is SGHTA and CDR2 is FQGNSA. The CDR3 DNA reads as TGTGCCAGCAGCTTCCGGACAGGGCAGGGACAGCCCCAGCATTTT. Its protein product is CASSFRTGQGQPQHF. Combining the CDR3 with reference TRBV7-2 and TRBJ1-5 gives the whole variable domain GAGVSQSPSNKVTEKGKDVELRCDPISGHTALYWYRQSLGQGLEFLIYFQGNSAPDKSGLPSDRFSAERTGGSVSTLTIQRTQQEDSAVYLCASSFRTGQGQPQHFGDGTRLSIL.

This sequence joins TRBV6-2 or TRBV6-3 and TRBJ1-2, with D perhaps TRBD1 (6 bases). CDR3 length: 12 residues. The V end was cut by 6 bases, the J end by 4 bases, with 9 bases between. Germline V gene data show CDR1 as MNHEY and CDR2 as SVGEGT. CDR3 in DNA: TGTGCCAGCAGCCGACAGGCCTATGGCTACACCTTC. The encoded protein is CASSRQAYGYTF.

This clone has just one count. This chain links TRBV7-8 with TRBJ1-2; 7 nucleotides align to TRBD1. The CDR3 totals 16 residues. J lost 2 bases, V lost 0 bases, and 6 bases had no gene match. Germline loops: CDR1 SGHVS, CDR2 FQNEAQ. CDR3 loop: CASSLARDRLNYGYTF. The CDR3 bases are TGTGCCAGCAGCTTAGCCCGGGACAGATTAAACTATGGCTACACCTTC.

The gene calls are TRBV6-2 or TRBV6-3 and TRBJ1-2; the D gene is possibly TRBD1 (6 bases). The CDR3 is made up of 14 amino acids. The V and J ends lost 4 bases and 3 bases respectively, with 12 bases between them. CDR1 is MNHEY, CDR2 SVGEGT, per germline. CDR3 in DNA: TGTGCCAGCAGTTCCACTGGACAGTACTATGGCTACACCTTC. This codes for CASSSTGQYYGYTF.

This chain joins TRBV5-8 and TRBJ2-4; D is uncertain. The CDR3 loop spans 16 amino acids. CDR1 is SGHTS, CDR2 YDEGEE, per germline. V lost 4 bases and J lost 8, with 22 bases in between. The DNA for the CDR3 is TGTGCCAGCAGCGCCTGGACGAAGGGCGGCATAGACATTCAGTACTTC. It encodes CASSAWTKGGIDIQYF.

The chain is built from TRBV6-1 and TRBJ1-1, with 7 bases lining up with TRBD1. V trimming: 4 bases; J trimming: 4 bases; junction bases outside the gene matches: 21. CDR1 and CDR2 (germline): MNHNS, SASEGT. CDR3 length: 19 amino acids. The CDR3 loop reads CASSVYRLVGKTGSTEAFF. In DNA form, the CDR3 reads TGTGCCAGCAGTGTTTACCGGTTGGTCGGAAAGACAGGGAGCACTGAAGCTTTCTTT.

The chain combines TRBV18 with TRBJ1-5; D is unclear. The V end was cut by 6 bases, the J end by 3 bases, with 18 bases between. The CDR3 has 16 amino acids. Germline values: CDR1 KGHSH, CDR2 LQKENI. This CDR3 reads CASSPHPPANNQPQHF. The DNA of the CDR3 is TGTGCCAGCTCTCCTCACCCGCCGGCCAACAATCAGCCCCAGCATTTT.

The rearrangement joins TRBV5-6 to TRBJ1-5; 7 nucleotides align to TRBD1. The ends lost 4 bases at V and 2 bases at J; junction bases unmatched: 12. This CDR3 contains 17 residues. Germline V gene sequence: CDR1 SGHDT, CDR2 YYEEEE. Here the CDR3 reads CASSRTAGGTGNQPQHF. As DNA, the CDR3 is TGTGCCAGCAGCCGAACGGCCGGAGGGACAGGCAATCAGCCCCAGCATTTT.

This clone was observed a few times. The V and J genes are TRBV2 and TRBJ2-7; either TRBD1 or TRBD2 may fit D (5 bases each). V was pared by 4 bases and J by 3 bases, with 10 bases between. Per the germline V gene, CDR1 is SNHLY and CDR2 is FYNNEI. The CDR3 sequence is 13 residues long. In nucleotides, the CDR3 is TGTGCCAGCAGTGTGTGGGGGAACTACGAGCAGTACTTC. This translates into CASSVWGNYEQYF.

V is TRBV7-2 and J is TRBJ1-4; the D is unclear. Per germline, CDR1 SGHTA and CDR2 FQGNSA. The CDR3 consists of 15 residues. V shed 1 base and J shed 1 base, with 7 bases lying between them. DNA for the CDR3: TGTGCCAGCAGCTTAGTGGCGGGAACTAATGAAAAACTGTTTTTT. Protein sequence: CASSLVAGTNEKLFF.

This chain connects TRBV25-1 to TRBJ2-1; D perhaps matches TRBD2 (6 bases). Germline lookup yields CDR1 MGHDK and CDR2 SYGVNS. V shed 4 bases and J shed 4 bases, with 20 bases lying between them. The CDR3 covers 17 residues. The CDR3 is CASSGGAEGTSYNEQFF. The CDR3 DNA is TGTGCCAGCAGTGGGGGAGCGGAGGGCACATCTTACAATGAGCAGTTCTTC. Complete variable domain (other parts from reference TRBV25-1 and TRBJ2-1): EADIYQTPRYLVIGTGKKITLECSQTMGHDKMYWYQQDPGMELHLIHYSYGVNSTEKGDLSSESTVSRIRTEHFPLTLESARPSHTSQYLCASSGGAEGTSYNEQFFGPGTRLTVL.

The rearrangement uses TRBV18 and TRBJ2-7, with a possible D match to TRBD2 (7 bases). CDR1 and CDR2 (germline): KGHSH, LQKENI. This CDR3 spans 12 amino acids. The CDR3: CVEGGVSYEQYF. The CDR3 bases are TGTGTCGAGGGGGGGGTCTCCTACGAGCAGTACTTC.

As DNA, the CDR3 is TGTGCCAGCAGCCCTGGAGGGGCCACCGGGGAGCTGTTTTTT. It yields the protein CASSPGGATGELFF. The chain couples TRBV7-3 to TRBJ2-2; maybe TRBD2 (6 bases). The CDR3 totals 14 residues. Germline lookup yields CDR1 SGHTA and CDR2 FQGTGA. V was pared by 5 bases and J by 4 bases, with 11 bases between. The full variable domain, its missing parts supplied by reference TRBV7-3 and TRBJ2-2, is GAGVSQTPSNKVTEKGKYVELRCDPISGHTALYWYRQSLGQGPEFLIYFQGTGAADDSGLPNDRFFAVRPEGSVSTLKIQRTERGDSAVYLCASSPGGATGELFFGEGSRLTVL.

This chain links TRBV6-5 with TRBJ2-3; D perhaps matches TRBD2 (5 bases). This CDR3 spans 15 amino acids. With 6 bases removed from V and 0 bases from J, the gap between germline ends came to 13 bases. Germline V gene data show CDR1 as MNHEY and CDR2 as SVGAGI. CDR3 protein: CASSQRPRSTDTQYF. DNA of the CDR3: TGTGCCAGCAGCCAGCGGCCCCGCAGCACAGATACGCAGTATTTT.

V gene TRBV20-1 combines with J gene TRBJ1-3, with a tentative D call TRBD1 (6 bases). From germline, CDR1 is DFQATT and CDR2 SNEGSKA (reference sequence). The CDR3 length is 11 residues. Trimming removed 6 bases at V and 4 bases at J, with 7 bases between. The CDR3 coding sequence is TGCAGTGCCACAGGGGGAAACACCATATATTTT. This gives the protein CSATGGNTIYF.

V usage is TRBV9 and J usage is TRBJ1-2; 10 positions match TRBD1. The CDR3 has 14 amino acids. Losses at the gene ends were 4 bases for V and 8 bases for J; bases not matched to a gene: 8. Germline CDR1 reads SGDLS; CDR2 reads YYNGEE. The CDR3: CASSRRGQGFGYTF. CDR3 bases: TGTGCCAGCAGCCGCAGGGGACAGGGGTTCGGCTACACCTTC.

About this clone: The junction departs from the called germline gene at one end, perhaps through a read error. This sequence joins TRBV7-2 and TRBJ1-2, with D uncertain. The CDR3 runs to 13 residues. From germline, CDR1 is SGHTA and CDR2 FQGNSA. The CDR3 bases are TGTGCCAGCAGCTTAGGCGGCAGCTCACGGTCTCTCTTC. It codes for CASSLGGSSRSLF.

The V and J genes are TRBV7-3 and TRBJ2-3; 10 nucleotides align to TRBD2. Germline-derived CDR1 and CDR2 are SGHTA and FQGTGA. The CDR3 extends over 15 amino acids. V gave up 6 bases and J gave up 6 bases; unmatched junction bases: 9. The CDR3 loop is CASRIGSGGSDTQYF. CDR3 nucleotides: TGTGCCAGCAGAATAGGTAGCGGGGGGTCTGATACGCAGTATTTT.

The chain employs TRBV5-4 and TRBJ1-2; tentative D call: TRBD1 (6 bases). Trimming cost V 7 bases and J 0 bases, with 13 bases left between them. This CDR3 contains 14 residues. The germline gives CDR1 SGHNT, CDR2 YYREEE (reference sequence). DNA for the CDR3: TGTGCCAGCGGCCGGGGGGCCACTAACTATGGCTACACCTTC. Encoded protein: CASGRGATNYGYTF.

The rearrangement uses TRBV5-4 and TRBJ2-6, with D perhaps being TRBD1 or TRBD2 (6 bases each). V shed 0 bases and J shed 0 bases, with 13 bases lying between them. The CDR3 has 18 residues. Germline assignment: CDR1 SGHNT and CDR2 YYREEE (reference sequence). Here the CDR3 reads CASSLGGAPFSGANVLTF. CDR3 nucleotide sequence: TGTGCCAGCAGCTTGGGGGGGGCCCCCTTCTCTGGGGCCAACGTCCTGACTTTC.

This chain's CDR3 is CASSLTDGNTQYF. CDR3 DNA: TGTGCCAGCAGCTTAACCGACGGGAATACGCAGTATTTT. V gene TRBV7-2 combines with J gene TRBJ2-3; D is possibly TRBD2 (5 bases). V was trimmed by 2 bases and J by 7 bases, leaving 10 bases between them. This CDR3 has 13 residues. Germline V lookup: CDR1 SGHTA, CDR2 FQGNSA.

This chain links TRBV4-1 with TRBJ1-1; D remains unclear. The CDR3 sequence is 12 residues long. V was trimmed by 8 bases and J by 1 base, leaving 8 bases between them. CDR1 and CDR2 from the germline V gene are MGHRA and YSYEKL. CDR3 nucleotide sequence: TGCGCCAGCGGCCTTGAGAACACTGAAGCTTTCTTT. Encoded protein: CASGLENTEAFF.

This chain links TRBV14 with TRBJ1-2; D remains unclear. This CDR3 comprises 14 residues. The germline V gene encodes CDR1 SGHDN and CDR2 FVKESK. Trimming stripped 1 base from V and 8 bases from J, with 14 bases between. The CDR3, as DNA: TGTGCCAGCAGCCAAGCTCTCGCCGGGGTCGGCTACACCTTC. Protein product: CASSQALAGVGYTF.

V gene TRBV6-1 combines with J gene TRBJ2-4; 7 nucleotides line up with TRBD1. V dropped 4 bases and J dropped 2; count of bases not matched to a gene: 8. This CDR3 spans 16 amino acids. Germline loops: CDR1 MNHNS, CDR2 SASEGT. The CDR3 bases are TGTGCCAGCAGTGGAGGGACAGCGATCACCAAAAACATTCAGTACTTC. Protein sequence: CASSGGTAITKNIQYF.